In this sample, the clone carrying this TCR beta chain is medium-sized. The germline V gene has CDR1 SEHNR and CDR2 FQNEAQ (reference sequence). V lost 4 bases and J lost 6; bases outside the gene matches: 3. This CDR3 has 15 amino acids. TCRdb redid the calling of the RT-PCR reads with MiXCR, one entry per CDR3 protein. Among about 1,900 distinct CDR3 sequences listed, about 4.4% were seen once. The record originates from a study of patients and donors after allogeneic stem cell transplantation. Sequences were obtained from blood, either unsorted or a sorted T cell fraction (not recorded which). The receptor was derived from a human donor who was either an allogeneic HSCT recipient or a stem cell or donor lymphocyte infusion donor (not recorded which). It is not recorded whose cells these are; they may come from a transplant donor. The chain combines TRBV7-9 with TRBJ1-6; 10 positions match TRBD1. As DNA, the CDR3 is TGTGCCAGCAGCTCCGGACAGGGGGTTAATTCACCCCTCCACTTT. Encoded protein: CASSSGQGVNSPLHF.